The TCR beta chain described here comes from a study of T cell responses to AZD1222 COVID-19 vaccine. Assay used: immunoSEQ multiplex PCR; TCRdb lists only in-frame clones, some missing. Of roughly 90,000 clones in the sample, approximately 90% were seen once. Source: peripheral blood, taken on day 0 of MenACWY control vaccination. The sequence was collected from an adult in good health.

CDR3 sequence: CASRTSGGFGDTQYF. The CDR3 coding sequence is TGTGCCAGCAGGACGTCGGGCGGGTTTGGAGATACGCAGTATTTT. V and J are TRBV7-3 and TRBJ2-3, with a tentative D call TRBD2 (5 bases). The CDR3 spans 15 residues. Germline CDR1 and CDR2: SGHTA and FQGTGA. The germline V and J ends were trimmed by 6 bases and 5 bases, with 18 bases remaining between them.